The rows below give T cell receptor beta chains drawn from one sample of a study of T cell repertoires in cytomegalovirus infection. These receptors have no identified antigens. From the reads, TCRdb called clonotypes with MiXCR, one entry per CDR3 protein. Seen here are approximately 1,000,000 distinct CDR3 sequences, around 31% observed once, and the top ten hold over 12%. This specimen was cultured CD8+ T cells from PBMCs, taken from culture after CMV antigen stimulation. The receptors originated from a human donor in good health (CMV status not recorded). Some clones in this sample may be carry-over from other donors' samples. CDR3s include the opening cysteine and the closing phenylalanine or tryptophan. The D gene is left open where the match is weak. Clone size is given for some rows only: seen once, a few or many times, or a class if the clone is expanded.

j_gene	d_gene	v_gene	abundance	CDR3aa	CDR3nt
TRBJ1-2	TRBD1	TRBV24-1	once	CATSDSGRGAYGYTF	TGTGCCACCAGTGATTCGGGCAGGGGGGCCTATGGCTACACCTTC
TRBJ2-1	.	TRBV2	few	CASMQPPYNEQFF	TGTGCCAGCATGCAACCCCCCTACAATGAGCAGTTCTTC
TRBJ2-2	TRBD2	TRBV7-3	.	CASSLTQRGGHTGELFF	TGTGCCAGCAGCTTAACTCAGCGGGGGGGCCACACCGGGGAGCTGTTTTTT
TRBJ2-7	.	TRBV7-9	few	CASSLGSSPHHYEQYF	TGTGCCAGCAGCTTAGGGTCCAGTCCCCATCATTACGAGCAGTACTTC
TRBJ2-7	.	TRBV6-6	few	CASSATEFYEQYF	TGTGCCAGCAGCGCCACTGAATTTTACGAGCAGTACTTC
TRBJ2-2	.	TRBV7-3	few	CASSLGYRVGHDTGELFF	TGTGCCAGCAGCTTGGGATACAGGGTGGGGCACGACACCGGGGAGCTGTTTTTT
TRBJ1-6	.	TRBV12-3/TRBV12-4	many	CASSLGLGDPLHF	TGTGCCAGCAGTCTCGGACTCGGGGATCCCCTCCACTTT
TRBJ2-1	.	TRBV10-3	few	CAVLGTGNGISYNEQFF	TGTGCCGTCTTGGGCACCGGGAACGGGATTTCCTACAATGAGCAGTTCTTC
TRBJ2-5	.	TRBV6-6	few	CASSYTGQSQETQYF	TGTGCCAGCAGTTACACTGGACAGAGTCAAGAGACCCAGTACTTC
TRBJ2-3	.	TRBV11-3	few	CASSFDTTNGDTQYF	TGTGCCAGCAGCTTCGACACGACCAACGGAGATACGCAGTATTTT
TRBJ2-6	TRBD1	TRBV4-1	.	CASSLDRGRRANVLTF	TGCGCCAGCAGCCTAGACAGGGGGCGACGGGCCAACGTCCTGACTTTC
TRBJ1-2	TRBD1	TRBV7-9	many	CASSLYRGSNYGYTF	TGTGCCAGCAGCTTATACAGGGGCTCTAACTATGGCTACACCTTC
TRBJ2-3	.	TRBV4-1	.	CASSQLGGVGDTQYF	TGCGCCAGCAGCCAACTGGGGGGAGTAGGAGATACGCAGTATTTT
TRBJ2-7	.	TRBV7-6	many	CASSLELTPSYEQYF	TGTGCCAGCAGCTTAGAGCTTACCCCTTCCTACGAGCAGTACTTC
TRBJ1-1	TRBD1	TRBV19	.	CASSTETGFLFNTEAFF	TGTGCCAGTAGTACGGAGACAGGGTTTCTTTTTAACACTGAAGCTTTCTTT
TRBJ1-5	.	TRBV7-6	.	CASSLSSPGDIAYSNQPQHF	TGTGCCAGCAGCCTGTCATCACCAGGGGATATAGCTTATAGCAATCAGCCCCAGCATTTT
TRBJ1-5	.	TRBV12-3/TRBV12-4	many	CASSLYGDSNQPQHF	TGTGCCAGCAGTTTATACGGGGATAGCAATCAGCCCCAGCATTTT
TRBJ1-6	.	TRBV25-1	.	CASSELLDSSNNSPLHF	TGTGCCAGCAGTGAATTACTGGACAGCTCAAACAATTCACCCCTCCACTTT
TRBJ1-1	TRBD1	TRBV28	few	CASSMTGLGAFF	TGTGCCAGCAGCATGACAGGGCTGGGAGCTTTCTTT
TRBJ1-3	.	TRBV29-1	.	CSVEIWRGVSGNTIYF	TGCAGCGTTGAAATCTGGAGGGGAGTCTCTGGAAACACCATATATTTT
TRBJ2-7	.	TRBV11-2	few	CASRRWSREDSYEQYF	TGTGCCAGCAGAAGGTGGAGCAGGGAAGACTCCTACGAGCAGTACTTC
TRBJ2-3	.	TRBV27	.	CASRPRSDTQYF	TGTGCCAGCCGGCCCCGTTCAGATACGCAGTATTTT
TRBJ2-4	.	TRBV28	few	CASSLRSGVAKNIQYF	TGTGCCAGCAGTTTAAGATCAGGGGTAGCCAAAAACATTCAGTACTTC
TRBJ1-1	.	TRBV19	.	CATQLGGTEAFF	TGTGCCACCCAACTTGGGGGCACTGAAGCTTTCTTT
TRBJ1-4	.	TRBV7-9	few	CASSLRQIATNEKLFF	TGTGCCAGCAGCTTAAGACAGATTGCAACTAATGAAAAACTGTTTTTT
TRBJ1-1	.	TRBV4-2	few	CASSQEGAGGVATEAFF	TGTGCCAGCAGCCAAGAAGGGGCGGGGGGGGTGGCCACTGAAGCTTTCTTT
TRBJ1-3	.	TRBV12-3/TRBV12-4	.	CASFTGPLGNTIYF	TGTGCCAGCTTCACGGGACCCCTAGGAAACACCATATATTTT
TRBJ2-7	.	TRBV5-1	.	CASSLVVGLSYEQYF	TGCGCCAGCAGCTTGGTCGTGGGTCTCTCCTACGAGCAGTACTTC
TRBJ1-1	.	TRBV2	many	CASSEEEEMNTEAFF	TGTGCCAGCAGTGAAGAGGAGGAGATGAACACTGAAGCTTTCTTT
TRBJ2-4	TRBD1	TRBV7-4	.	CASSLDDREAKNIQYF	TGTGCCAGCAGCTTAGATGACAGGGAGGCCAAAAACATTCAGTACTTC
TRBJ2-1	.	TRBV6-1	.	CASSEVGNNEQFF	TGTGCCAGCAGCGAAGTGGGTAACAATGAGCAGTTCTTC
TRBJ1-2	.	TRBV5-6	.	CTSSQQGDYGYTF	TGTACCAGCAGCCAGCAAGGGGACTATGGCTACACCTTC
TRBJ2-2	.	TRBV12-5	many	CASGFGTDYTPGELFF	TGTGCTAGTGGTTTTGGGACCGATTATACTCCCGGGGAGCTGTTTTTT
TRBJ2-1	TRBD2	TRBV10-3	.	CAISESGLAFYNEQFF	TGTGCCATCAGTGAGTCGGGACTAGCGTTTTACAATGAGCAGTTCTTC
TRBJ2-1	TRBD2	TRBV19	.	CASKETSAYNEQFF	TGTGCCAGTAAGGAGACTAGCGCTTACAATGAGCAGTTCTTC
TRBJ2-2	.	TRBV11-2	few	CASSLSLGGPFNTGELFF	TGTGCCAGCAGCTTATCTCTAGGGGGACCCTTTAACACCGGGGAGCTGTTTTTT
TRBJ1-1	TRBD1	TRBV6-5	.	CASIINDRANTEAFF	TGTGCCAGCATTATAAACGACAGGGCAAACACTGAAGCTTTCTTT
TRBJ1-2	.	TRBV9	.	CSSSVESGGPVRYGYTF	TGTTCCAGCAGCGTAGAAAGTGGAGGCCCTGTCCGGTATGGCTACACCTTC
TRBJ1-4	.	TRBV4-1	.	CASSQDKGWGEKLFF	TGCGCCAGCAGCCAAGATAAGGGGTGGGGTGAAAAACTGTTTTTT
TRBJ1-6	.	TRBV12-5	.	CASGLEVPSSYNSPLHF	TGTGCTAGTGGTTTAGAGGTCCCGAGCTCCTATAATTCACCCCTCCACTTT
TRBJ2-1	.	TRBV28	many	CASSLRLDNEQFF	TGTGCCAGCAGTTTGAGGCTGGACAATGAGCAGTTCTTC
TRBJ2-5	TRBD2	TRBV6-5	.	CASSYSGSGGQETQYF	TGTGCCAGCAGTTACTCGGGATCGGGGGGGCAGGAGACCCAGTACTTC
TRBJ1-1	.	TRBV5-1	.	CASSFWQGNTEAFF	TGCGCCAGCAGCTTCTGGCAGGGGAACACTGAAGCTTTCTTT
TRBJ1-5	.	TRBV6-2/TRBV6-3	.	CASRGGLVDPSPQHF	TGTGCCAGCAGAGGAGGGCTCGTTGACCCTTCACCCCAGCATTTT
TRBJ2-3	.	TRBV12-5	many	CASGLIPTGSCTDTQYF	TGTGCTAGTGGTTTGATCCCGACAGGATCTTGCACAGATACGCAGTATTTT
TRBJ1-1	.	TRBV14	.	CASNTVGVHTEAFF	TGTGCCAGCAATACCGTGGGAGTTCACACTGAAGCTTTCTTT
TRBJ2-1	TRBD2	TRBV29-1	.	CSVEDPAGGSIYEQFF	TGCAGCGTTGAAGATCCAGCGGGGGGAAGTATCTATGAGCAGTTCTTC
TRBJ2-4	.	TRBV20-1	.	CSARDLWGVGKNIQYF	TGCAGTGCTAGAGATCTGTGGGGGGTGGGCAAAAACATTCAGTACTTC
TRBJ1-1	TRBD1	TRBV27	few	CASSTGVTTEAFF	TGTGCCAGCAGCACAGGGGTGACGACTGAAGCTTTCTTT
TRBJ2-7	TRBD2	TRBV7-2	.	CASSFPGLAGREQYF	TGTGCCAGCAGCTTTCCGGGACTAGCGGGGCGGGAGCAGTACTTC
TRBJ2-1	TRBD1	TRBV11-3	.	CVSSTYRGIGANEQFF	TGTGTCAGCAGCACGTACAGGGGAATAGGCGCCAATGAGCAGTTCTTC
TRBJ2-1	TRBD1	TRBV10-3	many	CAISEPGQGNYNEQFF	TGTGCCATCAGTGAGCCGGGACAGGGGAACTACAATGAGCAGTTCTTC
TRBJ1-1	.	TRBV7-9	.	CASSLGQRVTEAFF	TGTGCCAGCAGCTTAGGGCAGAGAGTCACTGAAGCTTTCTTT
TRBJ1-2	.	TRBV12-3/TRBV12-4	many	CASSRDAPVGYTF	TGTGCCAGCAGCCGGGACGCCCCGGTTGGCTACACCTTC
TRBJ1-5	TRBD1	TRBV6-1	.	CASSEGQGARQPQHF	TGTGCCAGCAGTGAAGGGCAGGGGGCCAGACAGCCCCAGCATTTT
TRBJ2-1	.	TRBV29-1	.	CSVVDSFYNEQFF	TGCAGCGTTGTAGACAGCTTCTACAATGAGCAGTTCTTC
TRBJ1-2	.	TRBV12-3/TRBV12-4	few	CASSSPTATFYGYTF	TGTGCCAGCAGTTCCCCGACAGCCACCTTCTATGGCTACACCTTC
TRBJ1-3	.	TRBV27	.	CASSRATGNTIYF	TGTGCCAGCAGCAGGGCAACTGGAAACACCATATATTTT
TRBJ1-2	.	TRBV6-5	few	CASSYHPGIGYTF	TGTGCCAGCAGTTACCACCCAGGGATAGGCTACACCTTC
TRBJ1-4	.	TRBV28	.	CASSPNGGTNEKLFF	TGTGCCAGCAGCCCGAACGGGGGCACTAATGAAAAACTGTTTTTT